This T cell receptor (beta chain) was sequenced for a study of blood T cell repertoires in COVID-19. Study details: From T cells, B-cell-depleted T cells, or PBMCs came the material, which was cDNA or gDNA.

The CDR3 is made up of 16 amino acids. The germline V and J ends were trimmed by 0 bases and 6 bases, with 13 bases remaining between them. Looked up from germline, CDR1 is KGHDR and CDR2 is SFDVKD. TCRdb's copy holds only in-frame clones and misses some; the assay was immunoSEQ multiplex PCR. The repertoire holds 45,000 or so clones, about 86% seen once, with around 5% in the top ten. This clonotype was obtained from a man between 35 and 55 years old with active COVID-19. The chain employs TRBV24-1 and TRBJ2-2, with a tentative D call TRBD2 (6 bases). Specimen: peripheral blood. The CDR3 sequence: CATSDLSAGRSGELFF. DNA of the CDR3: TGTGCCACCAGTGATTTGTCGGCGGGACGCTCCGGGGAGCTGTTTTTT.